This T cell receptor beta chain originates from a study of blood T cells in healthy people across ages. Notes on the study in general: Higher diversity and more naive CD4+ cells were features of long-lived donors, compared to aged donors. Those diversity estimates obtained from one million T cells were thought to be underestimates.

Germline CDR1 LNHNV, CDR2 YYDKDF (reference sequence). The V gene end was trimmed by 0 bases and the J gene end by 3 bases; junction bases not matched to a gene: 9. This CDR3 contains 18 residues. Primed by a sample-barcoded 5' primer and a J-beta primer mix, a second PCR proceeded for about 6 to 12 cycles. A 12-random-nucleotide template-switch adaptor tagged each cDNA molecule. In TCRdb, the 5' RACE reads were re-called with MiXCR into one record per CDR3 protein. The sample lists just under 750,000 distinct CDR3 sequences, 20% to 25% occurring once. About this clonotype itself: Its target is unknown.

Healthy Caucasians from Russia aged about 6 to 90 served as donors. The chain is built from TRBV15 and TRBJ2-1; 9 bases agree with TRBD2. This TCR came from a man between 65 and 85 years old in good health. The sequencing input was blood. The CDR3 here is CATSREGLSRGGYNEQFF. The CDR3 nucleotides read TGTGCCACCAGCAGAGAGGGGCTTTCGCGGGGGGGCTACAATGAGCAGTTCTTC.